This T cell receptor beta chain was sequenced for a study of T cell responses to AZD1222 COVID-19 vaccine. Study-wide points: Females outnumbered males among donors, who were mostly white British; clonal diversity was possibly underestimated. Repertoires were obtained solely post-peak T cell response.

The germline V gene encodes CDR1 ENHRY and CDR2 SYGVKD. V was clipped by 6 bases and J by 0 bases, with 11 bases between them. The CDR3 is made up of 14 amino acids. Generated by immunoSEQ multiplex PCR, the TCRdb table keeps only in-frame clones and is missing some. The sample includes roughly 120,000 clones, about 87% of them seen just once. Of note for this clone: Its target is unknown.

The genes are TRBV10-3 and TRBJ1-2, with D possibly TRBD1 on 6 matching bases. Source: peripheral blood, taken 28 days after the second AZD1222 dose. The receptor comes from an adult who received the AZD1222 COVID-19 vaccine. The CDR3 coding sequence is TGTGCCATCAGAGATGGACAGTCTAACTATGGCTACACCTTC. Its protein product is CAIRDGQSNYGYTF.